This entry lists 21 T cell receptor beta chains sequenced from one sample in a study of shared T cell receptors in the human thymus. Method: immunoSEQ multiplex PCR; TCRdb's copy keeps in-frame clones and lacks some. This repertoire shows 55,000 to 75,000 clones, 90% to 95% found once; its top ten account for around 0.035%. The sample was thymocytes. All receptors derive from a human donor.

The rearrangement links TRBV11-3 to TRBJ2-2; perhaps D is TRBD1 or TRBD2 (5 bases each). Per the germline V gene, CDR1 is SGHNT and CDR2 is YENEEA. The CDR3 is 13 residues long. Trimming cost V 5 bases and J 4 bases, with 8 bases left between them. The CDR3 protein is CASSTRGTGELFF. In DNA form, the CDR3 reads TGTGCCAGCAGCACTAGGGGCACCGGGGAGCTGTTTTTT. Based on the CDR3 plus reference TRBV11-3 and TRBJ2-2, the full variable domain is EAGVVQSPRYKIIEKKQPVAFWCNPISGHNTLYWYLQNLGQGPELLIRYENEEAVDDSQLPKDRFSAERLKGVDSTLKIQPAELGDSAVYLCASSTRGTGELFFGEGSRLTVL.

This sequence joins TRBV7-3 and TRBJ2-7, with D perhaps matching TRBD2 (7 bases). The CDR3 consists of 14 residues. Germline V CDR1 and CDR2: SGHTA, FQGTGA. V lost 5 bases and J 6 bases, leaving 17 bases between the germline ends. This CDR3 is CASSLDRLAAEQYF. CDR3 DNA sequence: TGTGCCAGCAGCCTGGACAGACTAGCCGCCGAGCAGTACTTC.

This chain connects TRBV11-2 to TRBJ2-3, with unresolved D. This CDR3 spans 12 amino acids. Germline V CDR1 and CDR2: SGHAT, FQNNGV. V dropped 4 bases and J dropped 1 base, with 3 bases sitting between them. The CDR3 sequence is CASSSCTDTQYF. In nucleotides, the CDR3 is TGTGCCAGCAGCTCCTGCACAGATACGCAGTATTTT.

This CDR3 reads CSVAGSEKGYTF. Written as DNA, the CDR3 is TGCAGCGTTGCGGGATCTGAGAAAGGCTACACCTTC. V is TRBV29-1 and J is TRBJ1-2; D ambiguous. The CDR3 length is 12 residues. Germline V lookup: CDR1 SQVTM, CDR2 ANQGSEA. V lost 4 bases to trimming and J lost 8 bases, with 14 bases between them.

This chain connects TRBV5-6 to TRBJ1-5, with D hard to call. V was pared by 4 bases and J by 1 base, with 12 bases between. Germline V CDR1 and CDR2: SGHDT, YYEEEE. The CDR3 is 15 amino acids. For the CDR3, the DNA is TGTGCCAGCAGCCAGAGGCCTTGGAGCAATCAGCCCCAGCATTTT. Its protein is CASSQRPWSNQPQHF.

CDR3 in DNA: TGTGCCAGCAGCCACAGAATCCTTGACAGGGGAAACTACGAGCAGTACTTC. This encodes CASSHRILDRGNYEQYF. The genes are TRBV4-2 and TRBJ2-7, with 8 bases that match TRBD1. CDR3 length: 17 amino acids. Losses at the gene ends were 3 bases for V and 3 bases for J; bases not matched to a gene: 13. Germline V gives CDR1 LGHNA, CDR2 YNFKEQ.

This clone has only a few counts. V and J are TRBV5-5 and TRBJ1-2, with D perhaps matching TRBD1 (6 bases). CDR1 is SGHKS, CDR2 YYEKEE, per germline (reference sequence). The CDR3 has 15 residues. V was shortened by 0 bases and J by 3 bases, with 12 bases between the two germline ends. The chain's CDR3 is CASSLDRAPYYGYTF. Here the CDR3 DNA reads TGTGCCAGCAGCTTGGACAGGGCCCCCTACTATGGCTACACCTTC.

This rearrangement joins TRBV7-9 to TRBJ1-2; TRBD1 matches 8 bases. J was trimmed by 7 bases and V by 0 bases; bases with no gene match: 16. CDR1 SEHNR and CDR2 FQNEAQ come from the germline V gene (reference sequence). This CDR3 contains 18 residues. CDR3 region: CASSLAPLSGQGIGGYTF. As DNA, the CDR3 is TGTGCCAGCAGCTTAGCGCCGCTATCAGGACAGGGTATAGGTGGCTACACCTTC.

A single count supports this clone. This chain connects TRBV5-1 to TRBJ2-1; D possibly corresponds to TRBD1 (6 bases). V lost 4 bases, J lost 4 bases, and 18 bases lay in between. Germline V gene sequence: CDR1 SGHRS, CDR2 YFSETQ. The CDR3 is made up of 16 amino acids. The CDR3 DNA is TGCGCCAGCAGCAGCTGGACAGTCCCGAGGTACAATGAGCAGTTCTTC. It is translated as CASSSWTVPRYNEQFF.

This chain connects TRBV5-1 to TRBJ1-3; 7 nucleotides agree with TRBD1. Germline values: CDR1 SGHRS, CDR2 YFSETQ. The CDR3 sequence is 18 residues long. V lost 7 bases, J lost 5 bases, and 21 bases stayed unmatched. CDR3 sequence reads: CASQIRDSGDLGRNTIYF. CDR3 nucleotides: TGCGCCAGCCAAATCCGGGACAGCGGTGACCTCGGGAGAAACACCATATATTTT.

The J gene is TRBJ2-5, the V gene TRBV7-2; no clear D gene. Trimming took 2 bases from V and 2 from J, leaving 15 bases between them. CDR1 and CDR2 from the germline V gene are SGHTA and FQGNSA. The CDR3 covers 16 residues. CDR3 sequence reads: CASSLCTESRQETQYF. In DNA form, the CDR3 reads TGTGCCAGCAGCTTATGTACAGAATCTAGACAAGAGACCCAGTACTTC.

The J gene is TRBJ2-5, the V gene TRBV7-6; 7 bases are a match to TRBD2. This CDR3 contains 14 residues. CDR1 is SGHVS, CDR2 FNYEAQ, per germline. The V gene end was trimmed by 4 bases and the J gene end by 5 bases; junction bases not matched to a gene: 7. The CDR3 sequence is CASSSQTSRETQYF. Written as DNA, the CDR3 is TGTGCCAGCAGCTCCCAGACTAGCAGGGAGACCCAGTACTTC.

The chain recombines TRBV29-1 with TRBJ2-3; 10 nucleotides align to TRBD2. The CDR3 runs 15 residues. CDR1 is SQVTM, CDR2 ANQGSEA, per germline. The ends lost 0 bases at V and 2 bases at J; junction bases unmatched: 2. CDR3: CSVEDLAGATDTQYF. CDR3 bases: TGCAGCGTTGAAGATCTAGCGGGGGCCACAGATACGCAGTATTTT.

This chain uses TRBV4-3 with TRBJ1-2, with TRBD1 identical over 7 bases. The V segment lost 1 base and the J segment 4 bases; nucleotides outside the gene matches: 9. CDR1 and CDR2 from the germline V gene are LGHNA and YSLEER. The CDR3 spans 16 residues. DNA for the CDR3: TGCGCCAGCAGCCAAGGTAGGGGGCCGGTGACCTATGGCTACACCTTC. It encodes CASSQGRGPVTYGYTF.

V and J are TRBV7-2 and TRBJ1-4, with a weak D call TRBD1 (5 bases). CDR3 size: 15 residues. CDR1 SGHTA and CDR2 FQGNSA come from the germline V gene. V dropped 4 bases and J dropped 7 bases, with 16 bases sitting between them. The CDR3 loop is CASSSMGEVVEKLFF. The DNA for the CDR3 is TGTGCCAGCAGCTCAATGGGGGAGGTAGTTGAAAAACTGTTTTTT.

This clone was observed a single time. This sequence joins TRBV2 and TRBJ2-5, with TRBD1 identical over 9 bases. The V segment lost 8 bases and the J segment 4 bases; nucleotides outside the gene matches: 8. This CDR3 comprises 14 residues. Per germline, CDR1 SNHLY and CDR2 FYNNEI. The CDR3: CASCRTGERETQYF. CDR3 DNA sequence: TGTGCCAGCTGTAGGACAGGGGAAAGAGAGACCCAGTACTTC.

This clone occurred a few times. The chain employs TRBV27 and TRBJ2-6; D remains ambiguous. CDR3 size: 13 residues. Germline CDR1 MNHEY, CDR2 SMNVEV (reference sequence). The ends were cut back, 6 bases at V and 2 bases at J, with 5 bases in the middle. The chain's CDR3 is CASRRAGANVLTF. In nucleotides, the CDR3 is TGTGCCAGCAGAAGGGCTGGGGCCAACGTCCTGACTTTC.

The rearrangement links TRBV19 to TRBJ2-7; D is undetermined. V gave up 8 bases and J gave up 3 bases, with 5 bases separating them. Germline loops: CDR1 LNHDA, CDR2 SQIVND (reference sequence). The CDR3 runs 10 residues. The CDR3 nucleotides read TGTGCCAGTCCGAACTACGAGCAGTACTTC. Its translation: CASPNYEQYF. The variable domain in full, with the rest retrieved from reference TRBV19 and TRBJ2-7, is DGGITQSPKYLFRKEGQNVTLSCEQNLNHDAMYWYRQDPGQGLRLIYYSQIVNDFQKGDIAEGYSVSREKKESFPLTVTSAQKNPTAFYLCASPNYEQYFGPGTRLTVT.

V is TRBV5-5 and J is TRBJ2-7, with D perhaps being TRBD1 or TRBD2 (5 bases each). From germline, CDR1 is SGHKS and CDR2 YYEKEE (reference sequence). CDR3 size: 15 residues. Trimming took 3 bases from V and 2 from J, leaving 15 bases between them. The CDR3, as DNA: TGTGCCAGCAGCTCATTCCGGGACGATGCCTACGAGCAGTACTTC. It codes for CASSSFRDDAYEQYF.

The CDR3 here is CASTNPEQGGMPDTQYF. The CDR3 coding sequence is TGTGCCAGTACCAACCCTGAGCAGGGCGGGATGCCAGATACGCAGTATTTT. V usage is TRBV19 and J usage is TRBJ2-3; perhaps TRBD2 as D (6 bases). Between the trimmed V and J ends, which lost 7 bases and 4 bases, there was a span of 24 bases. Germline lookup yields CDR1 LNHDA and CDR2 SQIVND (reference sequence). The CDR3 contains 17 residues.

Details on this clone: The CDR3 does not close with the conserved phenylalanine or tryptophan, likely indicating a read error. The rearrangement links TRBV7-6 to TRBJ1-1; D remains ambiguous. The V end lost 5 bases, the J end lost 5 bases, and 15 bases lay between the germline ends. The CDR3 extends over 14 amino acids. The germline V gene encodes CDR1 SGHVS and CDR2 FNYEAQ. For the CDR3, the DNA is TGTGCCAGCAGCCCAGACACAGTGAGGACTGAAGCTTTCCTT. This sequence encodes CASSPDTVRTEAFL.